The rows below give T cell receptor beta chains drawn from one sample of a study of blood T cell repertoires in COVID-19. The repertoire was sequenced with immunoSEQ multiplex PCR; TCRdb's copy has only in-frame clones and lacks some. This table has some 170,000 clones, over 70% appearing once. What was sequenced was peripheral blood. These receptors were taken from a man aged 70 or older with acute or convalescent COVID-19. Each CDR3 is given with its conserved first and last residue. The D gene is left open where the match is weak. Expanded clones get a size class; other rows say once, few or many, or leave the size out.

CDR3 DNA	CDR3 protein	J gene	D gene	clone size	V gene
TGTGCCAGCAGCCAAGGTATTGATGGGACAGGGTCGCACGAGCAGTACTTC	CASSQGIDGTGSHEQYF	TRBJ2-7	TRBD1	few	TRBV4-2
TGTGCCAGCAGCGTGAGCGGGGAGAACTACAATGAGCAGTTCTTC	CASSVSGENYNEQFF	TRBJ2-1	TRBD2	NA	TRBV7-9
TGCGCCAGCAGCTTGGTAGCGGCCACCAATGAGCAGTTCTTC	CASSLVAATNEQFF	TRBJ2-1	NA	NA	TRBV5-1
TGTGCCAGCTCAACACCCGGACAGGGAATGAACACTGAAGCTTTCTTT	CASSTPGQGMNTEAFF	TRBJ1-1	TRBD1	NA	TRBV18
TGTGCCAGCAGTGAATGGGGACAGTCGACCTCTGGAAACACCATATATTTT	CASSEWGQSTSGNTIYF	TRBJ1-3	TRBD1	NA	TRBV2
TGTGCCAGCAGTTATGCGGGGGAGAACACTGAAGCTTTCTTT	CASSYAGENTEAFF	TRBJ1-1	NA	NA	TRBV6-5
TGTGCCACAGGGACAGCGGGAGCGGGGAACCCAGATACGCAGTATTTT	CATGTAGAGNPDTQYF	TRBJ2-3	NA	NA	TRBV24-1
TGTGCCAGCAGCCAAAGTCTAGCGGGGGGAACCTACGAGCAGTACTTC	CASSQSLAGGTYEQYF	TRBJ2-7	TRBD2	NA	TRBV3-1/TRBV3-2
TGTGCCAGTAGTATTCTGAACTATGGACAGAGCAATCAGCCCCAGCATTTT	CASSILNYGQSNQPQHF	TRBJ1-5	NA	NA	TRBV19
TGTGCCAGCAGGCGAACTGGCGGGGGGACTAATGAAAAACTGTTTTTT	CASRRTGGGTNEKLFF	TRBJ1-4	NA	few	TRBV2
TGCGCCAGCAGGGAGGGGGCCGATTCACCCCTCCACTTT	CASREGADSPLHF	TRBJ1-6	TRBD1	NA	TRBV5-1
TGTGCCAGCAGCCCGTTGTACCGGGGGGGTTACAATGAGCAGTTCTTC	CASSPLYRGGYNEQFF	TRBJ2-1	TRBD2	NA	TRBV11-2
TGTGCCAGCACCAGGGGGCTGAACACTGAAGCTTTCTTT	CASTRGLNTEAFF	TRBJ1-1	TRBD1	once	TRBV12-3/TRBV12-4